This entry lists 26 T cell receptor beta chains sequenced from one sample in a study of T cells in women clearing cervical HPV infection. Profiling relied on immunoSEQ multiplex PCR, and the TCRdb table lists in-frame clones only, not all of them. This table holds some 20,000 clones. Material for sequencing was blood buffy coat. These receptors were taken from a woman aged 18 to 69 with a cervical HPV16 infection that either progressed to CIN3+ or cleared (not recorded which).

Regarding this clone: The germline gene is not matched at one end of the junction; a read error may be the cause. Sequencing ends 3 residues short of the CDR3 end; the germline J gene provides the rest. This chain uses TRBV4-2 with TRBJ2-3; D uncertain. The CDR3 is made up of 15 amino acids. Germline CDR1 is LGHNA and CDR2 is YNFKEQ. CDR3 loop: CASSQRAFGTDTQYF. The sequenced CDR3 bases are TGCGCCAGCAGCCAACGCGCGTTCGGGACAGATACG.

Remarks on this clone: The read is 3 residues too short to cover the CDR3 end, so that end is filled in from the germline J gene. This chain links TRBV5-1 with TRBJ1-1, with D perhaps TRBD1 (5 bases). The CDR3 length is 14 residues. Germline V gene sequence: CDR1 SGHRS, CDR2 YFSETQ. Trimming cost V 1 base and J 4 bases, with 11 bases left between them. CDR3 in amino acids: CASSLTGGSTEAFF. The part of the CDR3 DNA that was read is TGCGCCAGCAGCTTGACCGGGGGGAGCACTGAA. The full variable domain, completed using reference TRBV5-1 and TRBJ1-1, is KAGVTQTPRYLIKTRGQQVTLSCSPISGHRSVSWYQQTPGQGLQFLFEYFSETQRNKGNFPGRFSGRQFSNSRSEMNVSTLELGDSALYLCASSLTGGSTEAFFGQGTRLTVV.

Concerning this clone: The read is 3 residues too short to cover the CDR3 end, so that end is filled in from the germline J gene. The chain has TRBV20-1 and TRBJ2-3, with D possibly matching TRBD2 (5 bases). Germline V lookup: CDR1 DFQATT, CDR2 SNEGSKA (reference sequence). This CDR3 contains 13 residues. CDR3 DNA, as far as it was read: TGCAGTGCTAGTCGGGCGGGCGGAGAGACG. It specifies CSASRAGGET. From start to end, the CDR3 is CSASRAGGETQYF.

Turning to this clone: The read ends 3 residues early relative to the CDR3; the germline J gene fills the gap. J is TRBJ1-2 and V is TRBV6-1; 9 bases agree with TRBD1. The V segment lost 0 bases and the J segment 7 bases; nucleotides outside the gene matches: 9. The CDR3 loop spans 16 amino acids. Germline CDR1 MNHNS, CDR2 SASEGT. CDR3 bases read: TGTGCCAGCAGTGAAGCGGTCCCCGGGACAGGGCTTGGC. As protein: CASSEAVPGTGLG. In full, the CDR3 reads CASSEAVPGTGLGYTF.

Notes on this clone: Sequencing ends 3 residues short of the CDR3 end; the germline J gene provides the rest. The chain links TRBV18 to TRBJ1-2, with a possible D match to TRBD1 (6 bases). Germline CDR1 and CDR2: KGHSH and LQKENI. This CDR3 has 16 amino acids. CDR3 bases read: TGTGCCAGCTCCCCGGACTCGCGGGGGGACACAGATACC. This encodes CASSPDSRGDTDT. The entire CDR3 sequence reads CASSPDSRGDTDTYTF.

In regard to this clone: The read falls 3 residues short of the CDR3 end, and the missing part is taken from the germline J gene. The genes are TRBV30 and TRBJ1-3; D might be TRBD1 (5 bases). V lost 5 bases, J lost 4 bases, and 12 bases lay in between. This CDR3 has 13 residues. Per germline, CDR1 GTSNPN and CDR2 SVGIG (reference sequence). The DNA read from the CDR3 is TGTGCCTGGGCCCCAGGGTTAGGAAACACC. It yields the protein CAWAPGLGNT. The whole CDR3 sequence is CAWAPGLGNTIYF.

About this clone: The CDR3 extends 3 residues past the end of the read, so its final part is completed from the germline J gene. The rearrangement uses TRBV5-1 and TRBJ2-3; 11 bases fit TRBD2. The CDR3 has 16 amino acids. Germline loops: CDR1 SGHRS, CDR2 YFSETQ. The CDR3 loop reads CASSLDRLAGQETQYF. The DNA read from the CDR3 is TGCGCCAGCAGCTTGGACAGACTAGCGGGACAAGAGACG.

CDR3 DNA (partial): TGTGCCAGCAGCGAAACAGGACAGCTGGGGGATACG. Translating gives CASSETGQLGDT. In full, the CDR3 reads CASSETGQLGDTQYF. The rearrangement joins TRBV2 to TRBJ2-3; a possible D gene is TRBD1 (6 bases). The read falls 3 residues short of the CDR3 end, and the missing part is taken from the germline J gene. CDR1 and CDR2 (germline): SNHLY, FYNNEI. V lost 6 bases and J 6 bases, leaving 19 bases between the germline ends. The CDR3 has 15 amino acids.

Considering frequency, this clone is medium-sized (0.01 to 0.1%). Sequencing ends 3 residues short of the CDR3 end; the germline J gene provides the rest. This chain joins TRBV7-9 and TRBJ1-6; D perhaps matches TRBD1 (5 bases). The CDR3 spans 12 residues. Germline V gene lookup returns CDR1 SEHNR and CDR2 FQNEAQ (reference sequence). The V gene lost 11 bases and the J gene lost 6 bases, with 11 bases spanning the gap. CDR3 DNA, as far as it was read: TGTGCCCCGGGACTTCCTAATTCACCC. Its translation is CAPGLPNSP. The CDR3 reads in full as CAPGLPNSPLHF.

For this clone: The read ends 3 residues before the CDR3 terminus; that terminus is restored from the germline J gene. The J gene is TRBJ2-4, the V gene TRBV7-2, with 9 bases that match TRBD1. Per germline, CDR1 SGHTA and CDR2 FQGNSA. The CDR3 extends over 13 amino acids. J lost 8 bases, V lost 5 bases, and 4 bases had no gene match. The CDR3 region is CASSQDRGYIQYF. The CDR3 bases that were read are TGTGCCAGCAGCCAGGACAGGGGATACATT.

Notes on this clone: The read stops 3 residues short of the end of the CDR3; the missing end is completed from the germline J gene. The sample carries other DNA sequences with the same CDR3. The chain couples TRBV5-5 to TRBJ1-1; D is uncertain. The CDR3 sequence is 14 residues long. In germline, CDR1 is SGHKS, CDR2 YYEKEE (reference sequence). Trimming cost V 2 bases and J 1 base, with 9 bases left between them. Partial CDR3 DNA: TGTGCCAGCAGCTTCGAGGGTAAGAACACTGAA. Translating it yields CASSFEGKNTE. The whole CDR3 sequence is CASSFEGKNTEAFF.

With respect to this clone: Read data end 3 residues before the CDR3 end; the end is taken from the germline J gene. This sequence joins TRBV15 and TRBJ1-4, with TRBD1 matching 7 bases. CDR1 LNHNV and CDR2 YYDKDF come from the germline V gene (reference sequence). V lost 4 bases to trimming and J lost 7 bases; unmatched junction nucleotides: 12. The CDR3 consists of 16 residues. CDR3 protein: CATSNELTGLGEKLFF. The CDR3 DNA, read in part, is TGTGCCACCAGCAACGAACTGACAGGGTTGGGTGAAAAA.

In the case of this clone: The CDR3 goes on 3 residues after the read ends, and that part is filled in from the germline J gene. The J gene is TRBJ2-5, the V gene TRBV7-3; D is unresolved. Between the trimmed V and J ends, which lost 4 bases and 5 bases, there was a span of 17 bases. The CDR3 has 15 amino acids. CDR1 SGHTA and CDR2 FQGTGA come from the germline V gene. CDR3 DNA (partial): TGTGCCAGCAGCTGGGCCGGCTCGGCTTTGGAGACC. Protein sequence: CASSWAGSALET. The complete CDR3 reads CASSWAGSALETQYF.

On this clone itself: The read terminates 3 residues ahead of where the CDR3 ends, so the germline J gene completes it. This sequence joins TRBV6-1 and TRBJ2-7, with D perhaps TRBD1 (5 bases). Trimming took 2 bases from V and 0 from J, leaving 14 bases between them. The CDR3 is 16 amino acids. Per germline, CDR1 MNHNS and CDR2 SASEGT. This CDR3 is CASSERVDTPSYEQYF. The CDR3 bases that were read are TGTGCCAGCAGTGAAAGGGTGGACACCCCCTCCTACGAG.

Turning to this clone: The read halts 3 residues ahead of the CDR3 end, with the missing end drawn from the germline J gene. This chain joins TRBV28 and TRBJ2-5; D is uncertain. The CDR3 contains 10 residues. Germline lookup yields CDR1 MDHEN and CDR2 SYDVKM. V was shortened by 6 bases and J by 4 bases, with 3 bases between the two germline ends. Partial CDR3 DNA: TGTGCCAGCAGCGGAGAGACC. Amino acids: CASSGET. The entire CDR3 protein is CASSGETQYF.

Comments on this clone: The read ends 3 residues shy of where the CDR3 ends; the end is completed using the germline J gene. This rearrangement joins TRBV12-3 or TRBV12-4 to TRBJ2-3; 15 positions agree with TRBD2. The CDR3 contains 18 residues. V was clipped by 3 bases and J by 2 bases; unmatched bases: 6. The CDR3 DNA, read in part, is TGTGCCAGCAGTTTTCTAGGACTAGCGGGGGGGCACACAGATACG. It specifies CASSFLGLAGGHTDT. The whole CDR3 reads CASSFLGLAGGHTDTQYF.

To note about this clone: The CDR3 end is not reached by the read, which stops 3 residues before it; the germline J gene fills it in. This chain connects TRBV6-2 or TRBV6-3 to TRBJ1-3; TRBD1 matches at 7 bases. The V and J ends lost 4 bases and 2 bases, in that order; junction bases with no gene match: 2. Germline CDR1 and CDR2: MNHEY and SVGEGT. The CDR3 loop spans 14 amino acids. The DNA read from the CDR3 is TGTGCCAGCAGTTTCGGGACAGCTGGAAACACC. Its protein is CASSFGTAGNT. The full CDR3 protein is CASSFGTAGNTIYF.

The sequenced part of the CDR3 DNA is TGCGCCAGCAGCCTGACAGGGATGGAGACT. Translating it yields CASSLTGMET. The CDR3 in its entirety is CASSLTGMETQYF. The chain carries TRBV5-1 and TRBJ2-4; 7 nucleotides line up with TRBD1. From the germline J gene comes the end of the CDR3, since the read stops 3 residues before it. CDR3 length equals 13 residues. CDR1 is SGHRS and CDR2 is YFSETQ in the germline V gene.

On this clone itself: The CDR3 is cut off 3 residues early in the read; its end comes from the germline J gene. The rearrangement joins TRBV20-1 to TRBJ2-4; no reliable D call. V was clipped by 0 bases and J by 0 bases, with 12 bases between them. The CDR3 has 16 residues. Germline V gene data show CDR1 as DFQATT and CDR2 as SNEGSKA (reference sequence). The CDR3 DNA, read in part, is TGCAGTGCTAGAGACAGCCTAGATTTAGCCAAAAACATT. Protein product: CSARDSLDLAKNI. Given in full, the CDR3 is CSARDSLDLAKNIQYF.

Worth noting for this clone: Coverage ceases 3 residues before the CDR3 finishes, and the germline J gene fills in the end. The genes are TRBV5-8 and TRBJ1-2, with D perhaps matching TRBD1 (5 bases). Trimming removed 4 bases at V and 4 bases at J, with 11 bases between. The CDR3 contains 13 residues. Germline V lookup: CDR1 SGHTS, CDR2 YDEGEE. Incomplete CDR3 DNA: TGTGCCAGCAGCCGTGGACAACTCTATGGC. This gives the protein CASSRGQLYG. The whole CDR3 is CASSRGQLYGYTF.

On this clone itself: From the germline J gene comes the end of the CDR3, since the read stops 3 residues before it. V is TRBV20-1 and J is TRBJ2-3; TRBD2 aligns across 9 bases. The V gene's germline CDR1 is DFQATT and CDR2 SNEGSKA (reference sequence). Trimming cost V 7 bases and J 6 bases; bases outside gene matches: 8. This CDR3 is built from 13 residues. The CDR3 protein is CSGASGAGDTQYF. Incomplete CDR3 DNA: TGCAGTGGTGCTAGCGGGGCCGGGGATACG.

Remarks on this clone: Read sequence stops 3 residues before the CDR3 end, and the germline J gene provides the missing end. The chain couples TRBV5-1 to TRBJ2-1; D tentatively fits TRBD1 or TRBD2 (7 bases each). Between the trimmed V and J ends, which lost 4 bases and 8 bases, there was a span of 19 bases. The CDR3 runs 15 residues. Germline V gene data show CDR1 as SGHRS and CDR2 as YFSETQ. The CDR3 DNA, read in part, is TGCGCCAGCAGCCCCGTAGGGAGGGGGCTCGATGAG. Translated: CASSPVGRGLDE. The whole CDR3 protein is CASSPVGRGLDEQFF.

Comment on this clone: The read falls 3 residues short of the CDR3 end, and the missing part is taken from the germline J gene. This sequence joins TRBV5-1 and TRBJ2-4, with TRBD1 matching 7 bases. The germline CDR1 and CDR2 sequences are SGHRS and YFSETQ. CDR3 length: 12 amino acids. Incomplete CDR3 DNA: TGCGCCAGCAGCCACGACAGGGATGGT. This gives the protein CASSHDRDG. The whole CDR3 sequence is CASSHDRDGQYF.

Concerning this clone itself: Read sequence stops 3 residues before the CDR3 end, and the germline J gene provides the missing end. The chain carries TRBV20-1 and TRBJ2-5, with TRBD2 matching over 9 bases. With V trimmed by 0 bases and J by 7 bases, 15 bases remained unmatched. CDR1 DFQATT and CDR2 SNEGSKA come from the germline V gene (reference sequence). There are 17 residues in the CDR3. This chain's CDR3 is CSARDAGLAGPTGTQYF. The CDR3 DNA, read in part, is TGCAGTGCTAGAGATGCTGGCCTAGCGGGGCCAACGGGGACC.

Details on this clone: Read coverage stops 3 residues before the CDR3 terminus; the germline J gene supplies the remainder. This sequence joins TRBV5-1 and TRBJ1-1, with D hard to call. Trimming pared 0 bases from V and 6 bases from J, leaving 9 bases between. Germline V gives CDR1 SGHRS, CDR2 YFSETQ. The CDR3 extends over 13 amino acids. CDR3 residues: CASSLEGPPEAFF. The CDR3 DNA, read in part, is TGCGCCAGCAGCTTGGAGGGCCCCCCTGAA.

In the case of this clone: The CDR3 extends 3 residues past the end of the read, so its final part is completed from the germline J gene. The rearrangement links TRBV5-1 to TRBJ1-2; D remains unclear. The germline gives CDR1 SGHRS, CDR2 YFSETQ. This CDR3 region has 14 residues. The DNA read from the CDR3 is TGCGCCAGCAGCTTAGACGGGGTCGGTCAGCCC. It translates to CASSLDGVGQP. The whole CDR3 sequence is CASSLDGVGQPYTF.